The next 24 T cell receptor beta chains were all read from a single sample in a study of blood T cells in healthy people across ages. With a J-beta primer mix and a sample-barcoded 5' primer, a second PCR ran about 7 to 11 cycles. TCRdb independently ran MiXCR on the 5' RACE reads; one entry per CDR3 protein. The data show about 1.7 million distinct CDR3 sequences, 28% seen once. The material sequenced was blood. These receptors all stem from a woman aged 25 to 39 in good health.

CDR3 amino acids: CASSHGSPGTQYF. CDR3 DNA sequence: TGTGCCAGCAGCCACGGCAGTCCAGGGACCCAGTACTTC. This sequence joins TRBV3-1 and TRBJ2-7, with D uncertain. The DNA end is more similar to TRBJ2-5, so the J call may be wrong. The CDR3 is 13 amino acids. From germline, CDR1 is LGHDT and CDR2 YNNKEL (reference sequence).

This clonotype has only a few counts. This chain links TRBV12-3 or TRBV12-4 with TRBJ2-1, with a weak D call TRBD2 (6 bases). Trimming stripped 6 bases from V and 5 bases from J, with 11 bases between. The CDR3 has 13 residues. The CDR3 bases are TGTGCCAGCAGAGGGACTTACGACAATGAGCAGTTCTTC. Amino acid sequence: CASRGTYDNEQFF.

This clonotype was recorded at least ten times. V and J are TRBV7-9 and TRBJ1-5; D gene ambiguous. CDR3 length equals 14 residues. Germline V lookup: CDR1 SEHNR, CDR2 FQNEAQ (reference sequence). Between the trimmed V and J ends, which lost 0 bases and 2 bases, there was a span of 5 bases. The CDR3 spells CASSLAEGNQPQHF. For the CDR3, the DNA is TGTGCCAGCAGCTTAGCAGAGGGCAATCAGCCCCAGCATTTT.

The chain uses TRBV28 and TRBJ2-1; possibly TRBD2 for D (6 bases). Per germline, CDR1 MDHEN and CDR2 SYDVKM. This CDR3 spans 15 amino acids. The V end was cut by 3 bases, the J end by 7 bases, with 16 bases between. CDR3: CASSLSRGPTNEQFF. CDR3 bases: TGTGCCAGCAGTTTGTCGCGGGGTCCCACTAATGAGCAGTTCTTC. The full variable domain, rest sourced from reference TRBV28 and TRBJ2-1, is DVKVTQSSRYLVKRTGEKVFLECVQDMDHENMFWYRQDPGLGLRLIYFSYDVKMKEKGDIPEGYSVSREKKERFSLILESASTNQTSMYLCASSLSRGPTNEQFFGPGTRLTVL.

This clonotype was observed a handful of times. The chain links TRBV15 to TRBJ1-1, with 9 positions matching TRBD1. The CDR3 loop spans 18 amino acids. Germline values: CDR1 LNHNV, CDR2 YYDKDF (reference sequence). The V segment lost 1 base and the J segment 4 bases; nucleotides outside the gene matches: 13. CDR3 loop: CATSRVPGTGPEGTEAFF. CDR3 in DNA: TGTGCCACCAGCAGAGTTCCCGGGACAGGGCCTGAGGGCACTGAAGCTTTCTTT.

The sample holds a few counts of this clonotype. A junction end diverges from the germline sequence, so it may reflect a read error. In nucleotides, the CDR3 is TGCGCCAACAGCTTACAGGGCCTAGACAATGAGCAGTTCTTC. It yields the protein CANSLQGLDNEQFF. This chain links TRBV5-1 with TRBJ2-1; D is perhaps TRBD1 (6 bases). The CDR3 has 14 residues. Germline V CDR1 and CDR2: SGHRS, YFSETQ.

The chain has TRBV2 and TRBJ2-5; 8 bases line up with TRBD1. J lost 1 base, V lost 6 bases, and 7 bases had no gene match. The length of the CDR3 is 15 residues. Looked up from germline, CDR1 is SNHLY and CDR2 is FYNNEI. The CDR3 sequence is CASREGQAPQETQYF. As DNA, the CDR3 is TGTGCCAGCAGGGAGGGACAGGCTCCCCAAGAGACCCAGTACTTC.

CDR3 coding DNA: TGTGCCAGCAGCCCCCTCCTAGGCACCGGGGAGCTGTTTTTT. It is translated as CASSPLLGTGELFF. The V gene is TRBV11-2, the J gene TRBJ2-2; D uncertain. The CDR3 consists of 14 residues. The V gene lost 5 bases and the J gene lost 4 bases, with 11 bases spanning the gap. Germline V gene lookup returns CDR1 SGHAT and CDR2 FQNNGV.

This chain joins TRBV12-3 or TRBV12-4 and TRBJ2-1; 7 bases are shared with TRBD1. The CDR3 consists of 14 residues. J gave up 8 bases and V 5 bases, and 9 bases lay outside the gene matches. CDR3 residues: CASSRDSSWYEQFF. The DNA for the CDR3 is TGTGCCAGCAGTCGGGACAGCTCGTGGTATGAGCAGTTCTTC.

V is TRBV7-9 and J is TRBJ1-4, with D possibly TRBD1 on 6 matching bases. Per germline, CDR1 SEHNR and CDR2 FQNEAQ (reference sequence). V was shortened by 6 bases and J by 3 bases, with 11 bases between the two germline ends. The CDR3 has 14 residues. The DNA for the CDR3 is TGTGCCAGCAGTTCCCGACAGGCTAATGAAAAACTGTTTTTT. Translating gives CASSSRQANEKLFF.

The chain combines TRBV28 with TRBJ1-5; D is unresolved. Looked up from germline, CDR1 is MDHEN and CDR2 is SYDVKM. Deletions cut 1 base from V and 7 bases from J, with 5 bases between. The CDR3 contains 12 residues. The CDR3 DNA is TGTGCCAGCAGTTTATTAAGACAGCCCCAGCATTTT. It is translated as CASSLLRQPQHF.

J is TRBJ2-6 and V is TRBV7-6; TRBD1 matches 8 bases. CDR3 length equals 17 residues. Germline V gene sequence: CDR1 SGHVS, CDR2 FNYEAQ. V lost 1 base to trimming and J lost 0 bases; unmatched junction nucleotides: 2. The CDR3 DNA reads TGTGCCAGCAGCTTAGGACAGGGGACCTCTGGGGCCAACGTCCTGACTTTC. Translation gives CASSLGQGTSGANVLTF.

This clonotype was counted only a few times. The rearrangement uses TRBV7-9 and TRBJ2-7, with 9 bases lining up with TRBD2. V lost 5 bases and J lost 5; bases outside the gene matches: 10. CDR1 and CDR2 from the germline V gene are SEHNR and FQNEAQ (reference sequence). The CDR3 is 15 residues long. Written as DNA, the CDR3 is TGTGCCAGCAGCCCCCTAGCGGGGCCGGACCACGAGCAGTACTTC. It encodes CASSPLAGPDHEQYF.

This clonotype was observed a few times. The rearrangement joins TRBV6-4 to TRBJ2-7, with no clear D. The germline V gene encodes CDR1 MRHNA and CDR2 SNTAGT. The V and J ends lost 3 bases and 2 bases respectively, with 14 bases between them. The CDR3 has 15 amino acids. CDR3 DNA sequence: TGTGCCAGCAGTGATTTGAGCGTAAGAACCTACGAGCAGTACTTC. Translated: CASSDLSVRTYEQYF.

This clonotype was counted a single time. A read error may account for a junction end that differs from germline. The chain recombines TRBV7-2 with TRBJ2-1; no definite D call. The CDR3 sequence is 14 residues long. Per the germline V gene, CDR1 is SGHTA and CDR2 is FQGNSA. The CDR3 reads CVSSIIATNNEQFF. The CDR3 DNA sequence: TGTGTCAGCAGCATCATAGCAACCAACAATGAGCAGTTCTTC.

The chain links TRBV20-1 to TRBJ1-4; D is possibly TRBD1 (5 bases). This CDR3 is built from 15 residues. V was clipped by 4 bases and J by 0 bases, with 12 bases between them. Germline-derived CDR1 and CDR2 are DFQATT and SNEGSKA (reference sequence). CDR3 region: CSATAYRTTNEKLFF. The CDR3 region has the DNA TGCAGTGCTACTGCATACAGGACAACTAATGAAAAACTGTTTTTT.

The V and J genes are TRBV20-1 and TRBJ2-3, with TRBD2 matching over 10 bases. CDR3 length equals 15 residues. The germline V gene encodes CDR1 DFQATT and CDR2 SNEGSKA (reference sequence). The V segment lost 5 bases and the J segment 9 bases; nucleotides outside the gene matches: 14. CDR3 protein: CSALRTSGASWTQYF. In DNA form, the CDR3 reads TGCAGTGCTCTTAGGACTAGCGGAGCCTCGTGGACGCAGTATTTT.

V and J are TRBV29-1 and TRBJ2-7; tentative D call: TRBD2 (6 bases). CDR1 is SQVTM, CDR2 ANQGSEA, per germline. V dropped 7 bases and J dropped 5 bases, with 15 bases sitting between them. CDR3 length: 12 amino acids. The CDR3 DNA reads TGCAGCGCCGGGGGTAGGGGCGACGAGCAGTACTTC. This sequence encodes CSAGGRGDEQYF.

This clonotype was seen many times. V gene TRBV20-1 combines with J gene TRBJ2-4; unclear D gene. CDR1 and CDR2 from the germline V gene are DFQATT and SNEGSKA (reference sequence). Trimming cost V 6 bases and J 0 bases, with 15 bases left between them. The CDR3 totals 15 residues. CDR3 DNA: TGCAGTGCCCCCTCCCTTGCCTCAGCCAAAAACATTCAGTACTTC. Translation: CSAPSLASAKNIQYF.

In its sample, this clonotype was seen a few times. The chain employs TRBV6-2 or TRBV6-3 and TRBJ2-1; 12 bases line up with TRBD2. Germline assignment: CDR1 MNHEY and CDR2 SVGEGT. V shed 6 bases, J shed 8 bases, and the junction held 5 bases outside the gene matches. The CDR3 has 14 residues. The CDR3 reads CASRRTSGTDEQFF. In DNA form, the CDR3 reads TGTGCCAGCAGGAGGACTAGCGGGACGGATGAGCAGTTCTTC.

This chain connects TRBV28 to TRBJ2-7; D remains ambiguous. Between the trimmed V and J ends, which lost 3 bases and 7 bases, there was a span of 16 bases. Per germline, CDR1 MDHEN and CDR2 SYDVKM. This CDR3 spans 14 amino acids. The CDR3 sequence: CASSLGSVAREQYF. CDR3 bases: TGTGCCAGCAGTTTGGGGTCGGTGGCGCGTGAGCAGTACTTC.

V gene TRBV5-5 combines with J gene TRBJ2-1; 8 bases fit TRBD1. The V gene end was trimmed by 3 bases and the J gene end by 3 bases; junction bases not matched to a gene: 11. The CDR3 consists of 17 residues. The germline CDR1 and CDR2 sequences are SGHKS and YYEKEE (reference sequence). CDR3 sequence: CASSSPGQGRNYNEQFF. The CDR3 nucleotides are TGTGCCAGCAGCTCCCCAGGACAGGGAAGAAACTACAATGAGCAGTTCTTC.

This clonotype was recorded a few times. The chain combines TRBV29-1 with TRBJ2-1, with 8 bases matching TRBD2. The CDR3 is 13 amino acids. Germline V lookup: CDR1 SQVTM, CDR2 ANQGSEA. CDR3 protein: CSLGGGTYNEQFF. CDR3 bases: TGCAGTCTCGGGGGGGGCACCTACAATGAGCAGTTCTTC.

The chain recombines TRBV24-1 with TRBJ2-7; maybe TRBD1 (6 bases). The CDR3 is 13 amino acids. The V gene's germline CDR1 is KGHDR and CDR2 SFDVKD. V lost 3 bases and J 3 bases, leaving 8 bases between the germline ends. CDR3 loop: CATSDGDNYEQYF. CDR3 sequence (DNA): TGTGCCACCAGTGATGGGGACAACTACGAGCAGTACTTC.